This TCR beta chain was documented in a study of OX40 agonist ivuxolimab in advanced cancers. Study summary: At doses from 0.01 to 10 mg/kg, patients were given intravenous ivuxolimab every 2 weeks. It was permissible to have had prior anti-PD-1, anti-PD-L1 or anti-CTLA-4 therapy, and around 41% had some.

This CDR3 has 15 amino acids. The V gene end was trimmed by 9 bases and the J gene end by 9 bases; junction bases not matched to a gene: 10. Germline CDR1 reads SNHLY; CDR2 reads FYNNEI. Blood sampling took place at baseline, cycle 4 day 1, and cycle 7 day 1. The protocol was immunoSEQ multiplex PCR, while the TCRdb copy is restricted to in-frame clones and leaves out a portion. The sample includes 100,000 or so clones, around 82% of them seen just once. The chain combines TRBV2 with TRBJ2-1; 14 bases are a match to TRBD2. The TCR originated in an adult with an advanced solid tumor such as melanoma, head and neck, liver or kidney cancer. This specimen was CD4+ or CD8+ T cells sorted from blood, taken in a trial of the OX40 agonist ivuxolimab. The CDR3 is CASWTSGRIGAEQFF. In DNA, the CDR3 is TGTGCCAGTTGGACTAGCGGGAGGATCGGCGCTGAGCAGTTCTTC.